This note documents a single TCR beta chain sequence. The antigen remains unidentified. This CDR3 spans 16 amino acids. The junction had 14 bases not matched to a gene; V was cut back by 6 bases and J by 8 bases. Germline CDR1 reads MGHDK; CDR2 reads SYGVNS. This entry is derived from a study of T cell repertoires in cytomegalovirus infection. Study summary: CMV infection together with matching HLA type was indicated by public TCR beta signatures. Study-wide results and limits: Carriers of CMV plus the relevant HLA were identified by cumulative public TCR beta family frequency.

TCRdb processed the reads anew with MiXCR; each CDR3 protein has one entry. This table holds fewer than 70,000 distinct CDR3 sequences, around 27% found once. This clonotype was obtained from a human donor in good health (CMV status not recorded). Some clones in this sample may be carry-over from other donors' samples. The rearrangement joins TRBV25-1 to TRBJ1-4, with 8 bases matching TRBD1. The material was CD8+ T cells from cultured PBMCs, obtained from culture after CMV antigen stimulation. Here the CDR3 reads CASRGDRRAFEEKLFF. CDR3 in DNA: TGTGCCAGCAGGGGGGACAGGCGCGCGTTTGAGGAAAAACTGTTTTTT.